These 24 T cell receptor beta chains originate from one sample sequenced in a study of blood T cell repertoires in COVID-19. Generated by immunoSEQ multiplex PCR, the TCRdb table keeps only in-frame clones and is missing some. The data show 150,000 to 200,000 clones, around 86% seen once. The sample comprised PBMCs or T cells enriched from blood (not recorded which). The receptors here all came from a woman aged 35 to 49 in a cohort exposed to, infected with or recovered from COVID-19 (not recorded which).

DNA for the CDR3: TGTGCCAGCAGCTTAGACCGGCGGGAGGGCCGGGTCAATGAGCAGTTCTTC. This sequence encodes CASSLDRREGRVNEQFF. The rearrangement links TRBV11-2 to TRBJ2-1; 9 bases agree with TRBD2. Trimming at V came to 0 bases and at J to 6 bases, leaving 9 bases not matched to a gene. The germline V gene encodes CDR1 SGHAT and CDR2 FQNNGV. The CDR3 consists of 17 residues.

J is TRBJ1-3 and V is TRBV2; D is ambiguous. Germline-derived CDR1 and CDR2 are SNHLY and FYNNEI. The CDR3 runs to 15 residues. Between the trimmed V and J ends, which lost 5 bases and 0 bases, there was a span of 11 bases. The CDR3 sequence is CASSQDSSSGNTIYF. DNA for the CDR3: TGTGCCAGCAGTCAAGACTCGAGCTCTGGAAACACCATATATTTT.

This rearrangement joins TRBV3-1 (or the pseudogene TRBV3-2) to TRBJ2-1; 9 bases fit TRBD2. V dropped 0 bases and J dropped 7; count of bases not matched to a gene: 7. Germline CDR1 reads LGHDT; CDR2 reads YNNKEL (reference sequence). The CDR3 is 16 amino acids. CDR3 sequence: CASSQEMRGGWNEQFF. Here the CDR3 DNA reads TGTGCCAGCAGCCAAGAGATGCGGGGGGGCTGGAATGAGCAGTTCTTC.

The J gene is TRBJ2-1, the V gene TRBV7-9; TRBD2 matches 8 bases. The CDR3 extends over 16 amino acids. Trimming cost V 3 bases and J 4 bases; bases outside gene matches: 8. CDR1 is SEHNR and CDR2 is FQNEAQ in the germline V gene (reference sequence). The CDR3 DNA reads TGTGCCAGCAGCTTCTTAGCGGGGAGAAGTTACAATGAGCAGTTCTTC. This encodes CASSFLAGRSYNEQFF.

The J gene is TRBJ2-1, the V gene TRBV2; 7 nucleotides match TRBD2. The V segment lost 11 bases and the J segment 3 bases; nucleotides outside the gene matches: 1. Germline V gives CDR1 SNHLY, CDR2 FYNNEI. There are 11 residues in the CDR3. CDR3 region: CAGTIYNEQFF. The CDR3, as DNA: TGTGCCGGGACTATCTACAATGAGCAGTTCTTC.

The CDR3 sequence is CSVEWGGSAGGEDYGYTF. CDR3 nucleotide sequence: TGCAGCGTTGAATGGGGAGGTTCTGCAGGGGGCGAGGACTATGGCTACACCTTC. The V call is TRBV29-1, the J call TRBJ1-2; 8 bases line up with TRBD1. J lost 3 bases, V lost 2 bases, and 17 bases had no gene match. CDR3 length equals 18 residues. The germline CDR1 and CDR2 sequences are SQVTM and ANQGSEA. The full variable domain, its missing parts supplied by reference TRBV29-1 and TRBJ1-2, is SAVISQKPSRDICQRGTSLTIQCQVDSQVTMMFWYRQQPGQSLTLIATANQGSEATYESGFVIDKFPISRPNLTFSTLTVSNMSPEDSSIYLCSVEWGGSAGGEDYGYTFGSGTRLTVV.

The chain carries TRBV6-5 and TRBJ1-4, with 9 bases lining up with TRBD1. V was pared by 7 bases and J by 7 bases, with 7 bases of the junction left unmatched. The CDR3 length is 14 residues. Germline V gene sequence: CDR1 MNHEY, CDR2 SVGAGI. The CDR3 loop reads CASKLTGGSEKLFF. The DNA for the CDR3 is TGTGCCAGCAAACTAACAGGGGGCAGTGAAAAACTGTTTTTT.

The V call is TRBV7-2, the J call TRBJ2-3; a possible D gene is TRBD2 (6 bases). CDR1 is SGHTA and CDR2 is FQGNSA in the germline V gene. Deletions cut 5 bases from V and 4 bases from J, with 13 bases between. The CDR3 consists of 14 residues. CDR3: CASSLGDSADTQYF. The CDR3 region has the DNA TGTGCCAGCAGCCTAGGGGACTCCGCAGATACGCAGTATTTT.

The chain is built from TRBV28 and TRBJ1-4, with 7 bases matching TRBD1. CDR1 MDHEN and CDR2 SYDVKM come from the germline V gene. The V gene end was trimmed by 6 bases and the J gene end by 11 bases; junction bases not matched to a gene: 3. The CDR3 is 11 amino acids. CDR3 sequence: CASRTTGKLFF. The CDR3 nucleotides read TGTGCCAGCAGAACGACAGGGAAACTGTTTTTT.

V is TRBV6-5 and J is TRBJ1-1; no clear D. V dropped 0 bases and J dropped 0 bases, with 8 bases sitting between them. The V gene's germline CDR1 is MNHEY and CDR2 SVGAGI. The CDR3 is made up of 15 amino acids. The CDR3 sequence is CASSYSPGMNTEAFF. The CDR3, as DNA: TGTGCCAGCAGTTACTCTCCAGGAATGAACACTGAAGCTTTCTTT.

V usage is TRBV19 and J usage is TRBJ1-1; D may be TRBD1 (6 bases). Trimming removed 4 bases from V and 2 bases from J, with 14 bases in between. The germline V gene encodes CDR1 LNHDA and CDR2 SQIVND (reference sequence). CDR3 length: 15 amino acids. The CDR3: CASSTTETGNTEAFF. In DNA form, the CDR3 reads TGTGCCAGTAGTACGACCGAGACAGGAAACACTGAAGCTTTCTTT. The complete variable domain, with remaining parts taken from reference TRBV19 and TRBJ1-1, reads DGGITQSPKYLFRKEGQNVTLSCEQNLNHDAMYWYRQDPGQGLRLIYYSQIVNDFQKGDIAEGYSVSREKKESFPLTVTSAQKNPTAFYLCASSTTETGNTEAFFGQGTRLTVV.

V is TRBV24-1 and J is TRBJ2-7; 9 nucleotides align to TRBD1. The CDR3 has 13 residues. The ends lost 9 bases at V and 6 bases at J; junction bases unmatched: 8. From germline, CDR1 is KGHDR and CDR2 SFDVKD. CDR3: CATEDRGSAEQYF. CDR3 nucleotides: TGTGCCACCGAGGACAGGGGCTCCGCCGAGCAGTACTTC.

Only one count was recorded for this clone. The V call is TRBV19, the J call TRBJ1-5; D uncertain. The CDR3 loop spans 16 amino acids. The ends were cut back, 2 bases at V and 5 bases at J, with 16 bases in the middle. CDR1 and CDR2 (germline): LNHDA, SQIVND (reference sequence). The DNA for the CDR3 is TGTGCCAGTAGTATATATATGTTGAGCGAGGATCAGCCCCAGCATTTT. This sequence encodes CASSIYMLSEDQPQHF.

V gene TRBV27 combines with J gene TRBJ1-3, with a weak D call TRBD1 (6 bases). V dropped 2 bases and J dropped 8 bases, with 10 bases sitting between them. This CDR3 spans 13 amino acids. From germline, CDR1 is MNHEY and CDR2 SMNVEV (reference sequence). The DNA of the CDR3 is TGTGCCAGCAGTTTACGCGGGGGCTACACCATATATTTT. Residues: CASSLRGGYTIYF.

This chain uses TRBV7-9 with TRBJ2-5; a possible D gene is TRBD1 (5 bases). V was shortened by 3 bases and J by 5 bases, with 10 bases between the two germline ends. Germline V CDR1 and CDR2: SEHNR, FQNEAQ (reference sequence). The CDR3 extends over 13 amino acids. The CDR3 protein is CASSFKGAETQYF. The CDR3 nucleotides are TGTGCCAGCAGCTTTAAAGGGGCTGAGACCCAGTACTTC.

This chain uses TRBV2 with TRBJ2-1; 10 nucleotides agree with TRBD2. CDR1 and CDR2 from the germline V gene are SNHLY and FYNNEI. The V gene end was trimmed by 4 bases and the J gene end by 3 bases; junction bases not matched to a gene: 6. CDR3 length: 16 amino acids. CDR3 region: CASSVERGGLYNEQFF. CDR3 sequence (DNA): TGTGCCAGCAGTGTAGAGCGGGGGGGCCTCTACAATGAGCAGTTCTTC.

The V call is TRBV19, the J call TRBJ2-5, with TRBD2 matching 10 bases. Germline CDR1 LNHDA, CDR2 SQIVND (reference sequence). J was trimmed by 4 bases and V by 9 bases; bases with no gene match: 14. CDR3 length: 16 residues. The CDR3 region has the DNA TGTGCCAGCACCTCTAGCGGGGGTTTTTTGGGAGAGACCCAGTACTTC. Translated, it gives CASTSSGGFLGETQYF.

The V and J genes are TRBV3-1 (or the pseudogene TRBV3-2) and TRBJ1-5, with no clear D. The V gene's germline CDR1 is LGHDT and CDR2 YNNKEL (reference sequence). V was shortened by 2 bases and J by 0 bases, with 8 bases between the two germline ends. The CDR3 extends over 15 amino acids. CDR3 coding DNA: TGTGCCAGCAGCCAAAGAGGCGGTAGCAATCAGCCCCAGCATTTT. Translation gives CASSQRGGSNQPQHF.

The V gene is TRBV5-4, the J gene TRBJ2-1; D may be TRBD2 (5 bases). Between the trimmed V and J ends, which lost 4 bases and 5 bases, there was a span of 22 bases. Germline CDR1 reads SGHNT; CDR2 reads YYREEE (reference sequence). This CDR3 has 17 amino acids. Written as DNA, the CDR3 is TGTGCCAGCAGCCCCCCCACGTCCCGGGAAACCGACAATGAGCAGTTCTTC. It translates to CASSPPTSRETDNEQFF.

The chain employs TRBV3-1 (or the pseudogene TRBV3-2) and TRBJ1-1, with TRBD1 matching over 8 bases. The CDR3 extends over 15 amino acids. V lost 5 bases to trimming and J lost 3 bases; unmatched junction nucleotides: 8. The germline gives CDR1 LGHDT, CDR2 YNNKEL (reference sequence). The CDR3 region is CASSESGGRYTEAFF. The CDR3 DNA is TGTGCCAGCAGCGAGTCAGGGGGCCGATACACTGAAGCTTTCTTT.

The chain links TRBV4-1 to TRBJ1-4; D is perhaps TRBD1 (6 bases). This CDR3 spans 16 amino acids. Germline V gene sequence: CDR1 MGHRA, CDR2 YSYEKL. Trimming took off 4 bases at V and 4 bases at J, with 16 bases between the two ends. The chain's CDR3 is CASSLRAGAGNEKLFF. For the CDR3, the DNA is TGCGCCAGCAGCCTCAGGGCGGGGGCGGGTAATGAAAAACTGTTTTTT.

This clone showed up many times. V is TRBV27 and J is TRBJ1-5; TRBD1 matches at 9 bases. V gave up 2 bases and J gave up 4 bases; unmatched junction bases: 3. The length of the CDR3 is 15 residues. Germline V gives CDR1 MNHEY, CDR2 SMNVEV (reference sequence). The CDR3 spells CASSLGGQGNQPQHF. The CDR3 nucleotides are TGTGCCAGCAGTTTAGGGGGACAGGGTAATCAGCCCCAGCATTTT.

The V and J genes are TRBV7-2 and TRBJ2-1; no clear D. In germline, CDR1 is SGHTA, CDR2 FQGNSA. The CDR3 totals 16 residues. Deletions cut 1 base from V and 2 bases from J, with 12 bases between. The CDR3 nucleotides are TGTGCCAGCAGCTTAGTTGACACTGAACCCTACAATGAGCAGTTCTTC. Its translation: CASSLVDTEPYNEQFF.

This sequence joins TRBV19 and TRBJ1-1; 8 bases are shared with TRBD1. Germline values: CDR1 LNHDA, CDR2 SQIVND (reference sequence). Trimming cost V 7 bases and J 5 bases; bases outside gene matches: 6. There are 13 residues in the CDR3. CDR3 sequence reads: CASTATGETEAFF. In nucleotides, the CDR3 is TGTGCCAGTACCGCGACAGGGGAAACTGAAGCTTTCTTT.